Below, 6 T cell receptor beta chains from the same sample are listed, as sequenced in a study of lymphopenia after photon versus proton radiotherapy. Measured with immunoSEQ multiplex PCR; TCRdb has only the in-frame clones, and not every one. Among over 50,000 clones listed, around 85% were seen once. The specimen comprised peripheral blood, sampled from a patient treated with photon-based radiotherapy. Receptors were obtained from a middle-aged man with gastric cancer.

The V and J genes are TRBV6-1 and TRBJ1-1; the D is unclear. This CDR3 contains 12 residues. From germline, CDR1 is MNHNS and CDR2 SASEGT. Trimming removed 7 bases from V and 0 bases from J, with 6 bases in between. CDR3 coding DNA: TGTGCCAGCACGGACGTGAACACTGAAGCTTTCTTT. Amino acid sequence: CASTDVNTEAFF.

This chain connects TRBV18 to TRBJ1-1; TRBD1 is a possible D gene (6 bases). Germline V CDR1 and CDR2: KGHSH, LQKENI. V was pared by 6 bases and J by 3 bases, with 14 bases between. CDR3 length equals 14 residues. The CDR3 region has the DNA TGTGCCAGCTCCGCGGACAGACAGCACACTGAAGCTTTCTTT. Residues: CASSADRQHTEAFF.

The J gene is TRBJ2-2, the V gene TRBV7-6; D gene uncertain. The length of the CDR3 is 16 residues. Germline lookup yields CDR1 SGHVS and CDR2 FNYEAQ. V dropped 6 bases and J dropped 1 base, with 15 bases sitting between them. CDR3 loop: CASRAGTYLNTGELFF. CDR3 DNA sequence: TGTGCCAGCAGGGCCGGTACCTACCTGAACACCGGGGAGCTGTTTTTT.

The chain uses TRBV13 and TRBJ1-6; 8 bases line up with TRBD1. The ends lost 3 bases at V and 6 bases at J; junction bases unmatched: 10. CDR3 length equals 17 residues. Germline V gives CDR1 PRHDT, CDR2 FYEKMQ (reference sequence). The chain's CDR3 is CASSFPGQVGSNSPLHF. CDR3 sequence (DNA): TGTGCCAGCAGCTTCCCGGGACAGGTTGGAAGTAATTCACCCCTCCACTTT.

The chain recombines TRBV10-3 with TRBJ1-6; D is possibly TRBD1 (6 bases). The CDR3 covers 16 residues. Germline V lookup: CDR1 ENHRY, CDR2 SYGVKD. Trimming cost V 5 bases and J 0 bases, with 11 bases left between them. CDR3 protein: CAISYRVSSYNSPLHF. CDR3 coding DNA: TGTGCCATCAGTTACAGGGTGAGCTCCTATAATTCACCCCTCCACTTT.

V and J are TRBV9 and TRBJ1-3; D remains ambiguous. Trimming pared 3 bases from V and 4 bases from J, leaving 20 bases between. Germline V gene lookup returns CDR1 SGDLS and CDR2 YYNGEE. This CDR3 has 17 amino acids. The CDR3 region has the DNA TGTGCCAGCAGCGCTTGGCGGGCCATGGGAACCGGAAACACCATATATTTT. It translates to CASSAWRAMGTGNTIYF.